Below, 21 T cell receptor beta chains from the same sample are listed, as sequenced in a study of blood T cell repertoires in COVID-19. The method was immunoSEQ multiplex PCR; TCRdb's version includes in-frame clones alone and lacks a portion of them. Of hundreds of thousands of clones listed, over 75% are singletons. The specimen was peripheral blood. The receptor source for this set is a man older than 75 with acute or convalescent COVID-19.

This chain connects TRBV12-5 to TRBJ2-5; D is perhaps TRBD2 (5 bases). CDR3 length: 13 amino acids. CDR1 is LGHNT, CDR2 FRNRAP, per germline. Trimming took off 6 bases at V and 1 base at J, with 9 bases between the two ends. CDR3 in DNA: TGTGCTAGTGGAAGAGGACTCCAAGAGACCCAGTACTTC. It specifies CASGRGLQETQYF.

The rearrangement joins TRBV30 to TRBJ2-5; TRBD2 agrees at 9 bases. The CDR3 is 13 amino acids. CDR1 GTSNPN and CDR2 SVGIG come from the germline V gene (reference sequence). The junction had 2 bases not matched to a gene; V was cut back by 1 base and J by 5 bases. CDR3 nucleotide sequence: TGTGCCTGGAGTGGTAGCGGGAGTGAGACCCAGTACTTC. Protein product: CAWSGSGSETQYF.

Regarding this clone: An end of the junction differs from the germline gene, which may be a read error. This sequence joins TRBV7-7 and TRBJ2-1, with a possible D match to TRBD2 (5 bases). From germline, CDR1 is SSHAT and CDR2 FNYEAQ (reference sequence). CDR3 length equals 15 residues. CDR3 nucleotide sequence: TGTGCTAGCAGCTTAGGTGGGGAGTCTTTGAATGAGCAGTTCTTC. It specifies CASSLGGESLNEQFF.

The chain employs TRBV3-1 (or the pseudogene TRBV3-2) and TRBJ2-3, with TRBD2 matching 8 bases. Germline loops: CDR1 LGHDT, CDR2 YNNKEL (reference sequence). The CDR3 length is 14 residues. V was pared by 6 bases and J by 6 bases, with 8 bases of the junction left unmatched. CDR3 bases: TGTGCCAGCAGGCGTAGCGGGACGGCGGATACGCAGTATTTT. This encodes CASRRSGTADTQYF.

The V call is TRBV7-9, the J call TRBJ2-7; TRBD2 is a possible D gene (5 bases). The germline CDR1 and CDR2 sequences are SEHNR and FQNEAQ (reference sequence). The length of the CDR3 is 13 residues. Between the trimmed V and J ends, which lost 5 bases and 0 bases, there was a span of 8 bases. CDR3 amino acids: CASSAGISYEQYF. DNA for the CDR3: TGTGCCAGCAGCGCCGGGATCTCCTACGAGCAGTACTTC.

CDR3 residues: CAWSARSGANSPLHF. DNA of the CDR3: TGTGCCTGGAGTGCCCGCTCGGGTGCAAATTCACCCCTCCACTTT. The J gene is TRBJ1-6, the V gene TRBV30; D is unclear. V was shortened by 1 base and J by 7 bases, with 14 bases between the two germline ends. The CDR3 totals 15 residues. Germline values: CDR1 GTSNPN, CDR2 SVGIG (reference sequence).

The chain combines TRBV12-5 with TRBJ2-3; TRBD2 is a possible D gene (5 bases). The length of the CDR3 is 15 residues. The ends were cut back, 6 bases at V and 1 base at J, with 14 bases in the middle. Per germline, CDR1 LGHNT and CDR2 FRNRAP. CDR3 in amino acids: CASGPFRTGTDTQYF. The CDR3 nucleotides are TGTGCTAGTGGACCCTTTAGGACTGGCACAGATACGCAGTATTTT.

V gene TRBV5-1 combines with J gene TRBJ2-7; D might be TRBD2 (5 bases). The V gene's germline CDR1 is SGHRS and CDR2 YFSETQ. The CDR3 has 14 amino acids. Trimming pared 0 bases from V and 5 bases from J, leaving 12 bases between. The CDR3 region has the DNA TGCGCCAGCAGCTTGGCTAGCTTCCTGGACGAGCAGTACTTC. Amino acids: CASSLASFLDEQYF.

The chain uses TRBV19 and TRBJ1-2, with a tentative D call TRBD1 (6 bases). The ends were cut back, 3 bases at V and 4 bases at J, with 18 bases in the middle. Germline V gives CDR1 LNHDA, CDR2 SQIVND (reference sequence). There are 16 residues in the CDR3. The CDR3 region is CASSIPTGSNPYGYTF. The DNA of the CDR3 is TGTGCCAGTAGTATTCCTACAGGGTCTAACCCCTATGGCTACACCTTC.

CDR3 region: CASRGQGKETQYF. DNA for the CDR3: TGTGCCAGCAGAGGACAGGGGAAAGAGACCCAGTACTTC. The chain links TRBV19 to TRBJ2-5; 9 bases are a match to TRBD1. Germline V lookup: CDR1 LNHDA, CDR2 SQIVND (reference sequence). This CDR3 is built from 13 residues. With V trimmed by 9 bases and J by 3 bases, 5 bases remained unmatched.

The rearrangement uses TRBV19 and TRBJ2-1, with 7 bases that match TRBD2. J gave up 8 bases and V 3 bases, and 13 bases lay outside the gene matches. The CDR3 extends over 16 amino acids. CDR1 and CDR2 from the germline V gene are LNHDA and SQIVND (reference sequence). The CDR3 sequence is CASSIGIGGSLDEQFF. The CDR3 DNA reads as TGTGCCAGTAGTATCGGAATCGGCGGGAGCTTGGATGAGCAGTTCTTC.

The count of this clone is one. V usage is TRBV21-1 and J usage is TRBJ2-7; TRBD2 is taken as the D call from the table, unchecked against the DNA. TRBV21-1 counts as a pseudogene. The CDR3 has 16 amino acids. CDR3 DNA sequence: TGTGCCAGCAGCAAGGGGACTAGCGGGAGGTGGTACGAGCAGTACGTC. Translation: CASSKGTSGRWYEQYV.

This chain joins TRBV27 and TRBJ2-2; 9 bases fit TRBD1. J lost 1 base, V lost 4 bases, and 1 base had no gene match. From germline, CDR1 is MNHEY and CDR2 SMNVEV (reference sequence). The CDR3 runs 15 residues. CDR3 coding DNA: TGTGCCAGCAGTTGGGACAGGGAGAACACCGGGGAGCTGTTTTTT. It specifies CASSWDRENTGELFF.

This clone has only one observation. The rearrangement links TRBV27 to TRBJ1-5; D gene uncertain. Looked up from germline, CDR1 is MNHEY and CDR2 is SMNVEV (reference sequence). This CDR3 contains 15 residues. Trimming removed 8 bases at V and 1 base at J, with 15 bases between. In nucleotides, the CDR3 is TGTGCCAGCCGACCTAGTGCGGGAAGCAATCAGCCCCAGCATTTT. Protein product: CASRPSAGSNQPQHF.

V usage is TRBV19 and J usage is TRBJ2-5, with 7 bases matching TRBD1. Germline CDR1 LNHDA, CDR2 SQIVND (reference sequence). This CDR3 is 16 amino acids long. The J segment lost 3 bases and the V segment lost 3 bases, leaving 10 bases of the junction unmatched. CDR3 loop: CASSIEPGQGEETQYF. In DNA form, the CDR3 reads TGTGCCAGTAGTATTGAGCCCGGGCAGGGGGAAGAGACCCAGTACTTC.

This clone was found once. The rearrangement uses TRBV10-1 and TRBJ2-7; D is uncertain. The germline V gene encodes CDR1 WNHNN and CDR2 SYGVQD (reference sequence). This CDR3 has 13 residues. The ends were cut back, 4 bases at V and 2 bases at J, with 9 bases in the middle. The CDR3 loop reads CASSGYRAYEQYF. Written as DNA, the CDR3 is TGCGCCAGCAGTGGCTACCGAGCCTACGAGCAGTACTTC.

This chain uses TRBV2 with TRBJ2-4; 7 nucleotides align to TRBD1. The junction had 6 bases not matched to a gene; V was cut back by 5 bases and J by 2 bases. CDR3 length equals 15 residues. Germline assignment: CDR1 SNHLY and CDR2 FYNNEI. The CDR3: CASSHTQGSKNIQYF. The CDR3 region has the DNA TGTGCCAGCAGTCACACACAGGGGTCCAAAAACATTCAGTACTTC.

The chain is built from TRBV5-1 and TRBJ1-2; 9 positions match TRBD1. Trimming removed 5 bases from V and 6 bases from J; junction bases left unmatched: 8. The length of the CDR3 is 14 residues. The germline V gene encodes CDR1 SGHRS and CDR2 YFSETQ. The CDR3 loop reads CASSPAGTGNGYTF. The CDR3, as DNA: TGCGCCAGCAGTCCGGCAGGGACAGGGAATGGCTACACCTTC.

This chain joins TRBV4-1 and TRBJ2-7; 7 positions agree with TRBD1. The CDR3 totals 15 residues. Germline trimming cut 2 bases from V and 0 bases from J; bases unmatched to any gene: 4. Looked up from germline, CDR1 is MGHRA and CDR2 is YSYEKL. DNA for the CDR3: TGCGCCAGCAGCCAACCCGGGACAGTCTCCTACGAGCAGTACTTC. Amino acid sequence: CASSQPGTVSYEQYF.

The chain has TRBV7-6 and TRBJ1-1; TRBD1 matches at 10 bases. Germline V gene lookup returns CDR1 SGHVS and CDR2 FNYEAQ. Trimming cost V 5 bases and J 1 base; bases outside gene matches: 4. The CDR3 is 15 amino acids. CDR3 residues: CASSPTGGWNTEAFF. For the CDR3, the DNA is TGTGCCAGCAGCCCGACAGGGGGCTGGAACACTGAAGCTTTCTTT.

The chain links TRBV7-8 to TRBJ2-1; 9 nucleotides agree with TRBD2. This CDR3 is 17 amino acids long. Germline V gives CDR1 SGHVS, CDR2 FQNEAQ. The trim removed 1 base at V and 5 bases at J, leaving 9 bases unmatched. In nucleotides, the CDR3 is TGTGCCAGCAGCTTAGGAGTAGCGGGAGAGCTACACAATGAGCAGTTCTTC. Amino acid sequence: CASSLGVAGELHNEQFF.